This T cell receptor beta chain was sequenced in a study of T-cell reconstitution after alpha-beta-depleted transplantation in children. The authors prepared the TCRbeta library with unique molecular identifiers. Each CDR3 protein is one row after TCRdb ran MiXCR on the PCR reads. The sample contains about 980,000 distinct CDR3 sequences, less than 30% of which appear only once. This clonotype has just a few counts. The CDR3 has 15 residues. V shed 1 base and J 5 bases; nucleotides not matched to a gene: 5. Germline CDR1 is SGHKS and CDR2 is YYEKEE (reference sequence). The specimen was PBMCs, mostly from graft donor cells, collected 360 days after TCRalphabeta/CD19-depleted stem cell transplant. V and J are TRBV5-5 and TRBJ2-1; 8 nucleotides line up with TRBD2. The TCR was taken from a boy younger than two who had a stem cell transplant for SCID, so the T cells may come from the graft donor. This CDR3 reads CASSLTTGGHNEQFF. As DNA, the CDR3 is TGTGCCAGCAGCTTGACGACGGGGGGGCACAATGAGCAGTTCTTC.